This T cell receptor beta chain emerged from a study of blood T cell repertoires in COVID-19. In the study overall: The United States, Italy and Spain provided the acute and convalescent COVID-19 samples. The analysed material was cDNA or gDNA that came from T cells, B-cell-depleted T cells, or PBMCs.

The CDR3 is 17 amino acids. J lost 1 base, V lost 5 bases, and 7 bases had no gene match. The V gene's germline CDR1 is SGHAT and CDR2 FQNNGV. The table came from immunoSEQ multiplex PCR; TCRdb's copy has only in-frame clones and leaves some out. The sample lists more than 85,000 clones, around 90% occurring once. V is TRBV11-2 and J is TRBJ1-5; TRBD1 agrees at 11 bases. The sequence derives from a woman aged 70-85 years with acute or convalescent COVID-19. The sample consisted of peripheral blood. For the CDR3, the DNA is TGTGCCAGCAGCAGGACAGGGGGCGCGGGGAGCAATCAGCCCCAGCATTTT. This encodes CASSRTGGAGSNQPQHF. The whole variable domain, filled in from reference TRBV11-2 and TRBJ1-5, reads EAGVAQSPRYKIIEKRQSVAFWCNPISGHATLYWYQQILGQGPKLLIQFQNNGVVDDSQLPKDRFSAERLKGVDSTLKIQPAKLEDSAVYLCASSRTGGAGSNQPQHFGDGTRLSIL.